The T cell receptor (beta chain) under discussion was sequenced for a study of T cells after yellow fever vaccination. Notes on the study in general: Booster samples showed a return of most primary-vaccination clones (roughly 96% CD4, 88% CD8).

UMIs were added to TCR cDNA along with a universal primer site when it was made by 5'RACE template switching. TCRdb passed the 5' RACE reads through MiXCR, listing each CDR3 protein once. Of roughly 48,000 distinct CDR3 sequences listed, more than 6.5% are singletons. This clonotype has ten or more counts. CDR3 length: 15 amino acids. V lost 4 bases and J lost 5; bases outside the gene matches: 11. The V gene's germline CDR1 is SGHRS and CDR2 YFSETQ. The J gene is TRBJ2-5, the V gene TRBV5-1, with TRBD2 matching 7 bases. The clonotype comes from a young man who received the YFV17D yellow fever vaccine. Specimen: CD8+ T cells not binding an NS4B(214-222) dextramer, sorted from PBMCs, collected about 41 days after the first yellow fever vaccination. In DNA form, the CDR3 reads TGCGCCAGCAGCGTAATGCCAGGGAGGGTGGAGACCCAGTACTTC. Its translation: CASSVMPGRVETQYF.